The 26 T cell receptor beta chains reported below all come from one sample, sequenced in a study of T cell repertoires in cytomegalovirus infection. Their antigens are not known. Each CDR3 protein is one row after TCRdb ran MiXCR on the reads. The profile covers around 750,000 distinct CDR3 sequences, with approximately 30% appearing a single time and roughly 12% taken by the ten largest. This sample comprised cultured CD8+ T cells from PBMCs, obtained from culture after CMV antigen stimulation. Source of these receptors: a human donor in good health (CMV status not recorded). Some clones in this sample may be carry-over from other donors' samples.

This clonotype was seen a handful of times. The chain links TRBV7-2 to TRBJ2-7; weak D call: TRBD1 (5 bases). V was pared by 5 bases and J by 0 bases, with 11 bases between. This CDR3 spans 14 amino acids. CDR1 SGHTA and CDR2 FQGNSA come from the germline V gene. The CDR3 DNA reads TGTGCCAGCAGCCGAACAGGAGTCTCCTACGAGCAGTACGTC. The encoded protein is CASSRTGVSYEQYV.

In its sample, this clonotype was seen a few times. The genes are TRBV5-4 and TRBJ2-2; unclear D gene. CDR3 size: 15 residues. Germline values: CDR1 SGHNT, CDR2 YYREEE (reference sequence). Trimming pared 0 bases from V and 8 bases from J, leaving 14 bases between. The CDR3 region is CASSLASRMNGELFF. Here the CDR3 DNA reads TGTGCCAGCAGCTTGGCCTCTAGAATGAATGGGGAGCTGTTTTTT.

Concerning this clonotype: At one boundary the junction diverges from the germline segment, which might be a read error. V and J are TRBV5-3 and TRBJ2-6; maybe TRBD2 (6 bases). TRBV5-3 is labeled an ORF, and its function is uncertain. The CDR3 totals 18 residues. The CDR3 sequence: CASSLEGNPRSGANVLTF. The CDR3 DNA follows: TGTGCCAGCAGCTTGGAGGGGAATCCCCGCTCTGGGGCCAACGTCCTGACTTTC.

This sequence joins TRBV7-6 and TRBJ2-7; weak D call: TRBD2 (7 bases). Germline V gene sequence: CDR1 SGHVS, CDR2 FNYEAQ. CDR3 length: 15 residues. Trimming pared 4 bases from V and 5 bases from J, leaving 18 bases between. CDR3 protein: CASSSLGGGFNEQYF. The CDR3 DNA sequence: TGTGCCAGCAGCTCCCTGGGGGGGGGCTTCAACGAGCAGTACTTC.

The V call is TRBV7-9, the J call TRBJ2-5; the D is unclear. CDR1 is SEHNR, CDR2 FQNEAQ, per germline (reference sequence). The CDR3 loop spans 15 amino acids. V was trimmed by 1 base and J by 5 bases, leaving 14 bases between them. Written as DNA, the CDR3 is TGTGCCAGCAGCTTAGGGGGAAAGGGTGGCGAGACCCAGTACTTC. Translated, it gives CASSLGGKGGETQYF.

To note about this clonotype: An end of the junction does not agree with germline; a read error may underlie this. The V call is TRBV11-1, the J call TRBJ2-1; weak D call: TRBD1 (6 bases). The CDR3 is made up of 15 amino acids. Germline loops: CDR1 SGHAT, CDR2 FQDESV (reference sequence). The CDR3: CASSPRDTVPGRRIF. The DNA for the CDR3 is TGTGCCAGCAGCCCCCGGGACACCGTCCCCGGTAGACGGATCTTC.

This clonotype occurred many times. The chain combines TRBV7-2 with TRBJ2-1; 8 bases match TRBD1. The germline V gene encodes CDR1 SGHTA and CDR2 FQGNSA. Trimming took 5 bases from V and 6 from J; bases not matched to a gene: 9. The CDR3 consists of 15 residues. The CDR3 reads CASSLSGQGVNEQFF. The CDR3, as DNA: TGTGCCAGCAGCCTCTCCGGACAGGGTGTCAATGAGCAGTTCTTC.

This clonotype was seen many times. This rearrangement joins TRBV7-8 to TRBJ2-3; D is uncertain. Trimming shortened V by 2 bases and J by 2 bases, and 17 bases separated the two germline ends. The CDR3 runs to 17 residues. Germline V lookup: CDR1 SGHVS, CDR2 FQNEAQ. DNA for the CDR3: TGTGCCAGCAGCTTAAGAGATCAGTCCTCCCCCACAGATACGCAGTATTTT. This translates into CASSLRDQSSPTDTQYF.

This clonotype was observed at least ten times. The gene calls are TRBV7-9 and TRBJ2-7; perhaps TRBD2 as D (6 bases). The CDR3 length is 14 residues. With 4 bases removed from V and 4 bases from J, the gap between germline ends came to 14 bases. CDR1 is SEHNR, CDR2 FQNEAQ, per germline (reference sequence). The CDR3 loop is CASSSRDFAYEQYF. DNA for the CDR3: TGTGCCAGCAGCTCGCGGGACTTTGCGTACGAGCAGTACTTC.

About this clonotype itself: This sequence may be a read error, since a much larger clone differs from it by one base. The rearrangement links TRBV7-6 to TRBJ1-2, with D perhaps TRBD1 (5 bases). CDR1 is SGHVS, CDR2 FNYEAQ, per germline. The CDR3 has 12 residues. DNA of the CDR3: TGTGTCAGCAGCGCAGACAGTACTGGCTACACCTTC. Residues: CVSSADSTGYTF.

This clonotype was counted a few times. The chain employs TRBV28 and TRBJ2-5; D gene unclear. Looked up from germline, CDR1 is MDHEN and CDR2 is SYDVKM. This CDR3 is built from 14 residues. The V end was cut by 5 bases, the J end by 6 bases, with 16 bases between. In DNA, the CDR3 is TGTGCCAGCAGTCGACCGGGCCCCAGGAAGACCCAGTACTTC. It yields the protein CASSRPGPRKTQYF. The whole variable domain, filled in from reference TRBV28 and TRBJ2-5, reads DVKVTQSSRYLVKRTGEKVFLECVQDMDHENMFWYRQDPGLGLRLIYFSYDVKMKEKGDIPEGYSVSREKKERFSLILESASTNQTSMYLCASSRPGPRKTQYFGPGTRLLVL.

This clonotype was observed at least ten times. The chain couples TRBV7-8 to TRBJ2-4; TRBD1 might be the D (5 bases). Per the germline V gene, CDR1 is SGHVS and CDR2 is FQNEAQ. The CDR3 consists of 15 residues. V was clipped by 4 bases and J by 0 bases, with 10 bases between them. The CDR3 loop is CASSSTELAKNIQYF. The CDR3 region has the DNA TGTGCCAGCAGCTCGACAGAACTAGCCAAAAACATTCAGTACTTC.

This rearrangement joins TRBV6-2 or TRBV6-3 to TRBJ2-7, with TRBD1 matching 7 bases. This CDR3 is built from 15 residues. Germline V CDR1 and CDR2: MNHEY, SVGEGT. This CDR3 is CASSYPRQGLYEQCV. CDR3 DNA: TGTGCCAGCAGTTATCCGAGACAGGGCCTTTACGAGCAGTGCGTC.

The rearrangement joins TRBV20-1 to TRBJ2-2, with TRBD1 matching over 10 bases. The length of the CDR3 is 15 residues. The V segment lost 3 bases and the J segment 6 bases; nucleotides outside the gene matches: 7. The germline V gene has CDR1 DFQATT and CDR2 SNEGSKA (reference sequence). CDR3 sequence: CSASQRTGGSGELFF. DNA for the CDR3: TGCAGTGCTAGTCAGAGGACAGGGGGTTCCGGGGAGCTGTTTTTT.

The chain uses TRBV27 and TRBJ2-7, with TRBD2 matching over 9 bases. CDR1 is MNHEY and CDR2 is SMNVEV in the germline V gene (reference sequence). V lost 3 bases and J lost 3; bases outside the gene matches: 9. This CDR3 is 16 amino acids long. This CDR3 is CASSLVGNSGSYEQYF. CDR3 nucleotides: TGTGCCAGCAGTTTGGTGGGTAATAGCGGGAGCTACGAGCAGTACTTC.

This clonotype was picked up many times. The rearrangement uses TRBV7-6 and TRBJ2-3; D not certain. Trimming cost V 3 bases and J 0 bases, with 10 bases left between them. The V gene's germline CDR1 is SGHVS and CDR2 FNYEAQ. The CDR3 has 15 residues. CDR3 residues: CASSLERFSTDTQYF. As DNA, the CDR3 is TGTGCCAGCAGCTTGGAGAGGTTTAGCACAGATACGCAGTATTTT.

The rearrangement uses TRBV5-6 and TRBJ2-1, with a possible D match to TRBD1 (6 bases). The CDR3 consists of 14 residues. The V gene's germline CDR1 is SGHDT and CDR2 YYEEEE. V shed 3 bases and J shed 4 bases, with 11 bases lying between them. The CDR3 DNA sequence: TGTGCCAGCAGCTCTCCGACAGGTTACAATGAGCAGTTCTTC. It yields the protein CASSSPTGYNEQFF.

The chain joins TRBV2 to TRBJ2-3; 9 bases are a match to TRBD2. Germline CDR1 is SNHLY and CDR2 is FYNNEI. The junction had 8 bases not matched to a gene; V was cut back by 6 bases and J by 1 base. The CDR3 sequence is 16 residues long. The CDR3 nucleotides are TGTGCCAGCAGGGACTGGACTAGCGAAGGCACAGATACGCAGTATTTT. Its protein is CASRDWTSEGTDTQYF.

The sample holds many counts of this clonotype. The chain combines TRBV11-2 with TRBJ2-1; TRBD2 might be the D (6 bases). This CDR3 is built from 13 residues. V was shortened by 4 bases and J by 8 bases, with 12 bases between the two germline ends. Germline CDR1 reads SGHAT; CDR2 reads FQNNGV. CDR3 protein: CASSSTPGDEQFF. CDR3 sequence (DNA): TGTGCCAGCAGCTCCACGCCGGGGGATGAGCAGTTCTTC.

V is TRBV7-2 and J is TRBJ2-1, with 13 bases lining up with TRBD2. The germline gives CDR1 SGHTA, CDR2 FQGNSA. The junction had 14 bases not matched to a gene; V was cut back by 5 bases and J by 7 bases. The CDR3 is made up of 18 amino acids. The CDR3 protein is CASSPKWTSGGFDNEQFF. CDR3 sequence (DNA): TGTGCCAGCAGCCCAAAATGGACTAGCGGGGGATTTGATAATGAGCAGTTCTTC.

The chain uses TRBV2 and TRBJ2-1; no definite D call. This CDR3 contains 15 residues. The V end was cut by 1 base, the J end by 3 bases, with 10 bases between. Germline CDR1 reads SNHLY; CDR2 reads FYNNEI. The DNA of the CDR3 is TGTGCCAGCAGTGAAGTTTTACGGGTCTACAATGAGCAGTTCTTC. Translated: CASSEVLRVYNEQFF.

This clonotype was recorded a few times. The chain is built from TRBV4-2 and TRBJ2-3; D is unclear. Trimming shortened V by 7 bases and J by 0 bases, and 17 bases separated the two germline ends. Germline V gene sequence: CDR1 LGHNA, CDR2 YNFKEQ. CDR3 length equals 16 residues. This CDR3 is CASTRLPGPSTDTQYF. As DNA, the CDR3 is TGTGCCAGCACCCGCCTGCCGGGTCCCAGCACAGATACGCAGTATTTT.

The chain combines TRBV12-3 or TRBV12-4 with TRBJ2-1; no firm D call. This CDR3 has 12 residues. Trimming cost V 6 bases and J 9 bases, with 12 bases left between them. The CDR3: CASSLTLLEQFF. The CDR3 DNA is TGTGCCAGCAGCCTAACACTGCTTGAGCAGTTCTTC.

This sequence joins TRBV28 and TRBJ1-1; D is possibly TRBD1 (5 bases). Between the trimmed V and J ends, which lost 3 bases and 1 base, there was a span of 12 bases. The CDR3 extends over 15 amino acids. Germline lookup yields CDR1 MDHEN and CDR2 SYDVKM. CDR3 protein: CASSFRVRPNTEAFF. The DNA of the CDR3 is TGTGCCAGCAGTTTCAGGGTCCGACCGAACACTGAAGCTTTCTTT.

This chain joins TRBV6-2 or TRBV6-3 and TRBJ2-7, with D possibly matching TRBD2 (6 bases). CDR1 is MNHEY and CDR2 is SVGEGT in the germline V gene. The CDR3 consists of 13 residues. CDR3: CTSSAGPSYEQYV. CDR3 sequence (DNA): TGTACCAGCAGTGCGGGACCCTCCTACGAGCAGTACGTC.

This clonotype has only a few counts. The V and J genes are TRBV19 and TRBJ2-2, with no clear D. Germline V lookup: CDR1 LNHDA, CDR2 SQIVND (reference sequence). The V end lost 9 bases, the J end lost 6 bases, and 11 bases lay between the germline ends. The CDR3 is 12 amino acids. In DNA, the CDR3 is TGTGCCAGCGAGGAATGGGCCGGGGAGCTGTTTTTT. It translates to CASEEWAGELFF.